Sequencing of this T cell receptor (beta chain) was carried out in a study of T cells expressing NK-cell markers. This CDR3 spans 17 amino acids. CDR1 and CDR2 from the germline V gene are SGHDN and FVKESK. TCRdb derives one entry per CDR3 protein from the 5' RACE reads, leaving out DNA. The sample totals about 460,000 distinct CDR3 sequences. Sequencing was carried out using blood T cells: a sorted CD56 or NKG2C T cell subset, CD4+ or CD8+ T cells, or bulk PBMC T cells (not recorded which). The chain joins TRBV14 to TRBJ2-1; TCRdb's D gene call, TRBD2, goes unchecked for lack of DNA. The TCR originated in a woman in her 50s in good health. This CDR3 is CASSQVLAGNSYNEQFF. The entire variable domain, with the rest obtained from reference TRBV14 and TRBJ2-1, is as follows: EAGVTQFPSHSVIEKGQTVTLRCDPISGHDNLYWYRRVMGKEIKFLLHFVKESKQDESGMPNNRFLAERTGGTYSTLKVQPAELEDSGVYFCASSQVLAGNSYNEQFFGPGTRLTVL.